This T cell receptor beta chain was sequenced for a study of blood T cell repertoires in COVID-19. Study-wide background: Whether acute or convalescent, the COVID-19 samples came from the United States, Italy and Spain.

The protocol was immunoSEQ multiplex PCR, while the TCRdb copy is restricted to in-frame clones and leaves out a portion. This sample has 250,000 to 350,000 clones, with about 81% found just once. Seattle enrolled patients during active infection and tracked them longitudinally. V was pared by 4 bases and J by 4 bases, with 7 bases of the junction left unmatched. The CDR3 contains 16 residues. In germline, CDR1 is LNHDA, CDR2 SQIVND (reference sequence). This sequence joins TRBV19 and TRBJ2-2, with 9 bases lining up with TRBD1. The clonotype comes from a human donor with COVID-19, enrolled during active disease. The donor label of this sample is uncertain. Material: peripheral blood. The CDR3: CASSRDREVSTGELFF. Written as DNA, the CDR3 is TGTGCCAGTAGTAGGGACAGGGAGGTGAGCACCGGGGAGCTGTTTTTT.